This T cell receptor (beta chain) was obtained from a study of shared clonotypes between healthy human individuals. Study information: The study enrolled two women and a few men aged 18 to 49.

This table comes from immunoSEQ multiplex PCR, and its TCRdb copy is limited to in-frame clones, with some not included. The data show 2 million to 3 million clones, over 85% seen once. Subsets obtained from CD4+ cells comprised CD45RA+ naive and CD45RA-negative memory cells. This clone was counted once. Trimming stripped 8 bases from V and 6 bases from J, with 16 bases between. The CDR3 loop spans 13 amino acids. The germline CDR1 and CDR2 sequences are LNHDA and SQIVND (reference sequence). This TCR was sampled from a young man in good health. Some clones in this sample may be carry-over from other donors' samples. The sequencing input was naive CD4+ T cells from PBMCs. Subset reported: CD45RA+ positively selected. V is TRBV19 and J is TRBJ1-1; weak D call: TRBD1 (6 bases). Here the CDR3 reads CASRVGGGPEAFF. CDR3 DNA: TGTGCCAGTCGCGTCGGGGGGGGCCCTGAAGCTTTCTTT.